This T cell receptor beta chain was sequenced for a study of blood T cell repertoires in COVID-19. Whole-study context: Researchers got acute and convalescent COVID-19 samples from the United States, Italy and Spain.

Measured with immunoSEQ multiplex PCR; TCRdb has only the in-frame clones, and not every one. The repertoire holds around 220,000 clones, with roughly 84% as singletons. This CDR3 is built from 15 residues. V dropped 3 bases and J dropped 2 bases, with 12 bases sitting between them. The germline CDR1 and CDR2 sequences are MDHEN and SYDVKM. Sequencing input: peripheral blood. The V call is TRBV28, the J call TRBJ2-3, with D maybe TRBD2 (6 bases). The source is a middle-aged man with active or convalescent COVID-19. This CDR3 reads CASSLRGLNTDTQYF. The CDR3 bases are TGTGCCAGCAGTTTGAGGGGACTGAACACAGATACGCAGTATTTT.